The present TCR beta chain was sequenced within a study of T cell responses to AZD1222 COVID-19 vaccine. Germline CDR1 and CDR2: LNHDA and SQIVND (reference sequence). CDR3 length: 14 residues. J lost 8 bases, V lost 5 bases, and 9 bases had no gene match. Produced via immunoSEQ multiplex PCR; TCRdb's table is partial and in-frame only. The sample includes 130,000 or so clones, roughly 93% of them seen just once. As to this clone: Its antigen is as yet unknown.

Findings of the study overall: Increased Spike-specific TCR breadth and depth were observed after two AZD1222 doses. There were mostly white British donors and more females than males, and clonal diversity was possibly underestimated. No repertoire was sampled before or during the peak T cell response, only after it. Regions left unmutated in variants are reportedly the target of nearly half of spike-specific TCRs.

V and J are TRBV19 and TRBJ1-2, with 9 bases identical to TRBD1. Specimen: peripheral blood, collected on day 0 of AZD1222 vaccination. The origin of this receptor is an adult in good health. The CDR3 region is CASSSGTGIYGYTF. The CDR3 DNA reads TGTGCCAGTAGTTCAGGGACAGGGATTTACGGCTACACCTTC.